The clone carrying this TCR beta chain is a singleton in its sample. With 5 bases clipped from V and 5 bases from J, the junction kept 7 bases outside the gene matches. This CDR3 region has 15 residues. In germline, CDR1 is LNHDA, CDR2 SQIVND (reference sequence). Sequencing was performed with immunoSEQ multiplex PCR; in TCRdb, only in-frame clones are kept and a portion is missing. Here the sample spans about 130,000 clones, approximately 85% being singletons. This sample was taken from a study of blood T cell repertoires in COVID-19. Background on the study: PBMCs, B-cell-depleted T cells, or T cells provided the cDNA or gDNA that made up the material.

This rearrangement joins TRBV19 to TRBJ2-3; TRBD2 agrees at 10 bases. This TCR derives from a woman at least 80 years old with COVID-19, enrolled during active disease. The sequencing input was peripheral blood. Here the CDR3 reads CASSLPSGRGDTQYF. CDR3 sequence (DNA): TGTGCCAGTAGTCTCCCTAGCGGGAGAGGAGATACGCAGTATTTT.